This T cell receptor (beta chain) appears in the sequencing data of a study of cytomegalovirus exposure and HLA in healthy donors. Whole-study context: In a previous analysis, nearly 120 million unique TCR beta sequences were found from some 180 million T cells.

Study-level points and caveats: Some TCR beta chains (164 of them) were listed as cytomegalovirus-associated.

Both 60 Vbeta primers and 13 Jbeta primers went into the PCR. Profiled with immunoSEQ multiplex PCR; TCRdb holds only in-frame clones, not every one. The profile covers about 110,000 clones, with around three quarters appearing a single time and about 7.7% taken by the ten largest. On this clone: Its antigen remains unknown.

In germline, CDR1 is SGHVS, CDR2 FNYEAQ. The CDR3 is 15 residues long. V trimming: 2 bases; J trimming: 3 bases; junction bases outside the gene matches: 2. J is TRBJ1-5 and V is TRBV7-6; 9 bases fit TRBD1. This TCR derives from a woman between 45 and 60 years old in good health and CMV-seropositive. Sequences were obtained from PBMCs. CDR3 nucleotides: TGTGCCAGCAGCTTAACAGGGGGCCTCAATCAGCCCCAGCATTTT. Encoded protein: CASSLTGGLNQPQHF.